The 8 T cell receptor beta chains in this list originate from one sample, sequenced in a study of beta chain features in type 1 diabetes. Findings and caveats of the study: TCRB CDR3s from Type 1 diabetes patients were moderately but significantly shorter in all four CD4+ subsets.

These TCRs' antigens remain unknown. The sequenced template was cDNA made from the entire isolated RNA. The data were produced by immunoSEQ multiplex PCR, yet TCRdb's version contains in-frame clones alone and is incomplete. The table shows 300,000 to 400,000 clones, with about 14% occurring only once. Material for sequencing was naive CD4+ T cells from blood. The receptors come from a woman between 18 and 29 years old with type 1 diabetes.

This CDR3 is CASRKDGGGEKLFF. For the CDR3, the DNA is TGTGCCAGCAGGAAGGACGGGGGTGGGGAAAAACTGTTTTTT. This rearrangement joins TRBV2 to TRBJ1-4; TRBD1 is a possible D gene (5 bases). The CDR3 has 14 amino acids. CDR1 is SNHLY, CDR2 FYNNEI, per germline. V shed 6 bases and J shed 8 bases, with 16 bases lying between them.

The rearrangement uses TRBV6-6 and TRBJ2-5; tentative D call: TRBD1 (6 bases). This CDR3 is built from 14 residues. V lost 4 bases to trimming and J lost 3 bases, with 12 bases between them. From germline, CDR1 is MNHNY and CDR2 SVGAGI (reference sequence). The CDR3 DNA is TGTGCCAGCAGTTCCAGGCGGACAGAAGAGACCCAGTACTTC. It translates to CASSSRRTEETQYF.

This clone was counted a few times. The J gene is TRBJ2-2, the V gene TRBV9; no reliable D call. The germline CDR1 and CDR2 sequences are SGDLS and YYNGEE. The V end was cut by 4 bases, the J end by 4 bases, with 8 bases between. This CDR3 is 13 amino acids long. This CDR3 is CASSPTPTGELFF. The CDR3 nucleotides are TGTGCCAGCAGCCCCACTCCCACCGGGGAGCTGTTTTTT.

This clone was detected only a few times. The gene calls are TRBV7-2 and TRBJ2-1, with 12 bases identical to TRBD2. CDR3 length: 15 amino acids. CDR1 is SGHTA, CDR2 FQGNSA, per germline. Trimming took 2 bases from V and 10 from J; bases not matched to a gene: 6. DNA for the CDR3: TGTGCCAGCAGCTTATGGACTAGCGGGACCCAAGAGCAGTTCTTC. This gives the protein CASSLWTSGTQEQFF.

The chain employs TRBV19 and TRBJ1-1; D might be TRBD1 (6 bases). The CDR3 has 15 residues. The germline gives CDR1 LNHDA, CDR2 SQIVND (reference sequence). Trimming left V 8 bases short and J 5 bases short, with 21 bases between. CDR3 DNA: TGTGCCAGTGGGGGCAAGTCGGGAGGTAGGACTGAAGCTTTCTTT. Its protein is CASGGKSGGRTEAFF. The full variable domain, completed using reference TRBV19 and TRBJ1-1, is DGGITQSPKYLFRKEGQNVTLSCEQNLNHDAMYWYRQDPGQGLRLIYYSQIVNDFQKGDIAEGYSVSREKKESFPLTVTSAQKNPTAFYLCASGGKSGGRTEAFFGQGTRLTVV.

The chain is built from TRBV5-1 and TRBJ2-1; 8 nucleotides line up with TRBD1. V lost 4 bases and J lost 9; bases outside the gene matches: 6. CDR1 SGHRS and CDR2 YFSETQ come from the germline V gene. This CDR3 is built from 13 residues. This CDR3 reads CASSAGQGGEQFF. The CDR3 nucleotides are TGCGCCAGCAGCGCCGGACAGGGCGGTGAGCAGTTCTTC.

The CDR3 spells CASSLFSGGQETQYF. The CDR3 DNA reads TGTGCCAGCTCACTCTTTTCGGGAGGCCAAGAGACCCAGTACTTC. V usage is TRBV18 and J usage is TRBJ2-5; 7 bases align to TRBD2. The CDR3 length is 15 residues. Germline CDR1 KGHSH, CDR2 LQKENI. With V trimmed by 4 bases and J by 1 base, 6 bases remained unmatched.

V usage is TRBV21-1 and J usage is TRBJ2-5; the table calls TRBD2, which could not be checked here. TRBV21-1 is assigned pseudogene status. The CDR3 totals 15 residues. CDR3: CASRRSVRRAETQYF. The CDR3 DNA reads TGTGCCAGCAGGCGAAGCGTGAGGAGGGCAGAGACCCAGTACTTC.